The 27 T cell receptor beta chains below come from one sample, sequenced in a study of cytomegalovirus exposure and HLA in healthy donors (dated by TCRdb to between 2016 and 2019). The method was the immunoSEQ multiplex PCR assay. For the multiplex PCR, a mixture combining 60 forward primers for TCR Vbeta segments and 13 reverse primers for TCR Jbeta segments was used. In TCRdb, the immuneACCESS table is reduced to in-frame sequences with V and J assigned. These tables do not hold every clone; where another copy was compared, an unresolved V gene accounts for under half, and the others remain unexplained. The sample data list over 90,000 clones, and around three quarters of these were observed just once. The top ten clonotypes cover roughly 4% of the sample. The specimen was PBMCs. The receptors shown here come from a man aged 45-65 years in good health and CMV-seropositive.

The CDR3 protein is CASSRGTVNTEAFF. In nucleotides, the CDR3 is TGCGCCAGCAGCAGAGGGACAGTGAACACTGAAGCTTTCTTT. This chain uses TRBV5-1 with TRBJ1-1, with 7 nucleotides matching TRBD1. Germline CDR1 is SGHRS and CDR2 is YFSETQ. The CDR3 sequence is 14 residues long. Trimming removed 4 bases from V and 0 bases from J; junction bases left unmatched: 3.

This sequence joins TRBV7-9 and TRBJ1-3; the D is unclear. Germline loops: CDR1 SEHNR, CDR2 FQNEAQ (reference sequence). V was cut by 4 bases and J by 3 bases, with 7 bases left in between. This CDR3 comprises 13 residues. The CDR3 loop is CASSSLLGNTIYF. CDR3 coding DNA: TGTGCCAGCAGCTCCCTTCTTGGAAACACCATATATTTT.

This chain uses TRBV19 with TRBJ2-5; 11 positions match TRBD2. The V gene end was trimmed by 3 bases and the J gene end by 4 bases; junction bases not matched to a gene: 10. In germline, CDR1 is LNHDA, CDR2 SQIVND (reference sequence). The CDR3 has 17 residues. Here the CDR3 reads CASSMQKTTSGVETQYF. The CDR3 bases are TGTGCCAGTAGTATGCAAAAAACGACTAGCGGGGTAGAGACCCAGTACTTC.

The chain recombines TRBV6-1 with TRBJ2-1; 8 bases fit TRBD2. This CDR3 is built from 15 residues. CDR1 is MNHNS, CDR2 SASEGT, per germline. V lost 6 bases, J lost 6 bases, and 10 bases stayed unmatched. This CDR3 is CASSRTSGEGNEQFF. The CDR3, as DNA: TGTGCCAGCAGCCGAACTAGCGGAGAGGGCAATGAGCAGTTCTTC.

The CDR3 bases are TGTGCCAGCAGGACTACACAGGGGGCCTTCTACAATGAGCAGTTCTTC. Amino acid sequence: CASRTTQGAFYNEQFF. V usage is TRBV2 and J usage is TRBJ2-1; the match to TRBD1 covers 9 bases. The V segment lost 6 bases and the J segment 3 bases; nucleotides outside the gene matches: 9. The germline V gene has CDR1 SNHLY and CDR2 FYNNEI. The CDR3 contains 16 residues.

V gene TRBV30 combines with J gene TRBJ1-5; possibly TRBD1 for D (5 bases). Trimming took off 5 bases at V and 6 bases at J, with 14 bases between the two ends. Looked up from germline, CDR1 is GTSNPN and CDR2 is SVGIG (reference sequence). The CDR3 length is 13 residues. This CDR3 reads CAWDGGEAQPQHF. Here the CDR3 DNA reads TGTGCCTGGGACGGAGGGGAGGCTCAGCCCCAGCATTTT.

The chain carries TRBV6-5 and TRBJ2-1; 11 bases are shared with TRBD2. In germline, CDR1 is MNHEY, CDR2 SVGAGI. This CDR3 contains 16 residues. The trim removed 4 bases at V and 8 bases at J, leaving 10 bases unmatched. The CDR3 DNA follows: TGTGCCAGCAGTTTGCAACCGGGACTAGCGGCAGATGAGCAGTTCTTC. Residues: CASSLQPGLAADEQFF.

The chain has TRBV28 and TRBJ2-7, with a tentative D call TRBD2 (7 bases). The V gene's germline CDR1 is MDHEN and CDR2 SYDVKM. Trimming removed 8 bases from V and 1 base from J, with 24 bases in between. This CDR3 comprises 17 residues. This CDR3 is CASQYLIGGGPSYEQYF. CDR3 bases: TGTGCCAGCCAATACCTAATAGGGGGAGGGCCGTCCTACGAGCAGTACTTC.

The chain recombines TRBV10-3 with TRBJ2-2; no firm D call. This CDR3 spans 15 amino acids. The V gene lost 2 bases and the J gene lost 5 bases, with 12 bases spanning the gap. CDR1 and CDR2 from the germline V gene are ENHRY and SYGVKD. Here the CDR3 DNA reads TGTGCCATCAGTGAGAGACATAATCATACCGGGGAGCTGTTTTTT. Translated, it gives CAISERHNHTGELFF.

CDR3 protein: CATGKDIHEQYF. The CDR3 nucleotides read TGTGCCACCGGTAAGGACATCCACGAGCAGTACTTC. The rearrangement joins TRBV15 to TRBJ2-7, with D perhaps TRBD1 (5 bases). The CDR3 spans 12 residues. Trimming took 8 bases from V and 5 from J, leaving 13 bases between them. Germline loops: CDR1 LNHNV, CDR2 YYDKDF (reference sequence).

This clone was observed a single time. DNA for the CDR3: TGTGCCAGCAGCCCTGTAGACACCGGGGAGCTGTTTTTT. It is translated as CASSPVDTGELFF. V gene TRBV2 combines with J gene TRBJ2-2; D not certain. The germline V gene has CDR1 SNHLY and CDR2 FYNNEI. The V gene lost 6 bases and the J gene lost 3 bases, with 8 bases spanning the gap. The CDR3 totals 13 residues.

The chain uses TRBV11-1 and TRBJ2-1, with TRBD2 matching 13 bases. CDR1 and CDR2 (germline): SGHAT, FQDESV (reference sequence). Unmatched junction bases numbered 10, after V lost 5 bases and J lost 6 bases. This CDR3 spans 17 amino acids. CDR3 sequence: CASSRRMGLAGFNEQFF. The CDR3 DNA reads as TGTGCCAGCAGCCGACGGATGGGACTAGCGGGATTCAATGAGCAGTTCTTC.

V and J are TRBV9 and TRBJ1-1; TRBD1 agrees at 9 bases. V lost 1 base and J lost 0; bases outside the gene matches: 10. Germline V lookup: CDR1 SGDLS, CDR2 YYNGEE. This CDR3 spans 18 amino acids. The CDR3 DNA follows: TGTGCCAGCAGCGTAAGCCGGGACAGGGACTTCATGAACACTGAAGCTTTCTTT. Amino acid sequence: CASSVSRDRDFMNTEAFF.

CDR3 region: CASSHPGDQEQYF. The CDR3 DNA follows: TGTGCCAGCAGCCACCCGGGGGATCAGGAGCAGTACTTC. This chain connects TRBV5-6 to TRBJ2-7; possible D gene TRBD2, 6 bases. CDR1 is SGHDT and CDR2 is YYEEEE in the germline V gene. V was cut by 4 bases and J by 7 bases, with 15 bases left in between. This CDR3 comprises 13 residues.

The chain couples TRBV27 to TRBJ1-5; perhaps TRBD1 as D (5 bases). V lost 3 bases and J lost 6, with 12 bases in between. Germline V lookup: CDR1 MNHEY, CDR2 SMNVEV (reference sequence). This CDR3 comprises 14 residues. The CDR3 reads CASSFQGMSQPQHF. The CDR3 nucleotides read TGTGCCAGCAGTTTTCAGGGCATGAGTCAGCCCCAGCATTTT.

Points on this clone: The junction differs from germline at one of its ends, possibly a read error. V gene TRBV7-3 combines with J gene TRBJ2-3; TRBD1 aligns across 10 bases. The germline V gene encodes CDR1 SGHTA and CDR2 FQGTGA. CDR3 size: 16 residues. The CDR3 protein is CSSSLMGTGGTDTQYF. CDR3 nucleotides: TGTTCCAGCAGCTTAATGGGGACAGGGGGCACAGATACGCAGTATTTT.

The chain couples TRBV11-2 to TRBJ1-2; no clear D. This CDR3 region has 14 residues. V lost 0 bases to trimming and J lost 2 bases, with 7 bases between them. Germline CDR1 SGHAT, CDR2 FQNNGV. Here the CDR3 DNA reads TGTGCCAGCAGCTTAGAGCTCCAGAACTATGGCTACACCTTC. It yields the protein CASSLELQNYGYTF.

The chain carries TRBV6-5 and TRBJ1-2, with D possibly matching TRBD1 (6 bases). This CDR3 has 13 residues. CDR1 MNHEY and CDR2 SVGAGI come from the germline V gene. V lost 7 bases and J 0 bases, leaving 9 bases between the germline ends. The CDR3 spells CASTGTTNYGYTF. The CDR3 DNA reads TGTGCCAGCACCGGGACAACTAACTATGGCTACACCTTC.

The chain's CDR3 is CASRVTSSEQYF. The CDR3 nucleotides read TGTGCCAGCAGGGTGACTAGCTCCGAGCAGTACTTC. J is TRBJ2-7 and V is TRBV2; 7 nucleotides align to TRBD2. The J segment lost 6 bases and the V segment lost 6 bases, leaving 5 bases of the junction unmatched. Germline assignment: CDR1 SNHLY and CDR2 FYNNEI. The CDR3 spans 12 residues.

This clone was counted only a few times. The J gene is TRBJ2-7, the V gene TRBV4-1, with a tentative D call TRBD1 (5 bases). CDR1 is MGHRA, CDR2 YSYEKL, per germline. Trimming took 0 bases from V and 1 from J, leaving 13 bases between them. The CDR3 has 16 residues. Here the CDR3 DNA reads TGCGCCAGCAGCCAAGACCTAGGGGTCCTGTCCTACGAGCAGTACTTC. The encoded protein is CASSQDLGVLSYEQYF.

This clone was counted between two and nine times. The genes are TRBV7-9 and TRBJ2-5, with 11 nucleotides matching TRBD1. The CDR3 sequence is 17 residues long. Germline lookup yields CDR1 SEHNR and CDR2 FQNEAQ (reference sequence). The V gene end was trimmed by 1 base and the J gene end by 4 bases; junction bases not matched to a gene: 8. Here the CDR3 reads CASSLVVGQGALETQYF. CDR3 nucleotides: TGTGCCAGCAGCTTAGTCGTCGGACAGGGGGCTCTAGAGACCCAGTACTTC.

The V gene is TRBV9, the J gene TRBJ2-7; 7 nucleotides match TRBD2. J was trimmed by 1 base and V by 7 bases; bases with no gene match: 11. Germline loops: CDR1 SGDLS, CDR2 YYNGEE. This CDR3 is 15 amino acids long. CDR3 region: CASSRAGTASYEQYF. The CDR3 nucleotides are TGTGCCAGCTCGAGAGCGGGGACCGCGTCCTACGAGCAGTACTTC.

This clone was found once. The V call is TRBV29-1, the J call TRBJ2-7, with D maybe TRBD1 (6 bases). The CDR3 is 12 residues long. V lost 2 bases, J lost 5 bases, and 10 bases lay in between. Germline CDR1 is SQVTM and CDR2 is ANQGSEA. This chain's CDR3 is CSVEPRGNEQYF. The CDR3, as DNA: TGCAGCGTTGAACCCAGGGGCAACGAGCAGTACTTC.

The chain couples TRBV27 to TRBJ1-5, with D unclear. This CDR3 region has 16 residues. The V gene lost 0 bases and the J gene lost 0 bases, with 9 bases spanning the gap. Germline CDR1 is MNHEY and CDR2 is SMNVEV (reference sequence). The CDR3 DNA sequence: TGTGCCAGCAGTTTATCGAGTCGCTATAGCAATCAGCCCCAGCATTTT. It codes for CASSLSSRYSNQPQHF.

This chain links TRBV5-1 with TRBJ2-5; 7 nucleotides align to TRBD2. This CDR3 contains 14 residues. Trimming removed 5 bases from V and 0 bases from J; junction bases left unmatched: 4. The germline gives CDR1 SGHRS, CDR2 YFSETQ. For the CDR3, the DNA is TGCGCCAGCAGTCCTAGCGGAAACCAAGAGACCCAGTACTTC. Protein: CASSPSGNQETQYF.

By share, this clone counts as medium-sized (0.01 to 0.1%). DNA for the CDR3: TGCGCCAGCAGTGGGACAGGCCTAAACACCGGGGAGCTGTTTTTT. Encoded protein: CASSGTGLNTGELFF. This chain connects TRBV10-1 to TRBJ2-2; TRBD1 aligns across 7 bases. The CDR3 spans 15 residues. The V and J ends lost 4 bases and 2 bases, in that order; junction bases with no gene match: 4. Looked up from germline, CDR1 is WNHNN and CDR2 is SYGVQD (reference sequence).

The chain links TRBV6-5 to TRBJ1-1, with D possibly TRBD1 on 6 matching bases. The V end was cut by 2 bases, the J end by 13 bases, with 23 bases between. CDR3 length: 15 amino acids. Germline V lookup: CDR1 MNHEY, CDR2 SVGAGI. As DNA, the CDR3 is TGTGCCAGCAGTTACGGATCTGGAGGAACAGGGTACCTTTTCTTT. It is translated as CASSYGSGGTGYLFF.